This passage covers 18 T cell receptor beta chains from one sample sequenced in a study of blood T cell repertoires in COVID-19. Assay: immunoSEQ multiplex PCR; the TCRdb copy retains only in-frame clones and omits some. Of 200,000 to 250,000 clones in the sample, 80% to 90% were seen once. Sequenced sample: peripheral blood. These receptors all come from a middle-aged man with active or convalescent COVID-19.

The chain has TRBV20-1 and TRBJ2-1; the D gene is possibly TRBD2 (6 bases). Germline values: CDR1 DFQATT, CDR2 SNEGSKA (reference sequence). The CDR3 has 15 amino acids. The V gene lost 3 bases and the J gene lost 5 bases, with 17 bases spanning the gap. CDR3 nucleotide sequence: TGCAGTGCTAGTGTAGCGGACATAGAAAACAATGAGCAGTTCTTC. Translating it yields CSASVADIENNEQFF.

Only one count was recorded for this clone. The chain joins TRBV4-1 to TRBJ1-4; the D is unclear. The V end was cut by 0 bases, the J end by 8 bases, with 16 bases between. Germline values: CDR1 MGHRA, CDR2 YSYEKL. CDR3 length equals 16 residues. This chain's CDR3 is CASSQEGTVLVEKLFF. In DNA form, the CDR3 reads TGCGCCAGCAGCCAAGAGGGTACAGTTCTTGTGGAAAAACTGTTTTTT.

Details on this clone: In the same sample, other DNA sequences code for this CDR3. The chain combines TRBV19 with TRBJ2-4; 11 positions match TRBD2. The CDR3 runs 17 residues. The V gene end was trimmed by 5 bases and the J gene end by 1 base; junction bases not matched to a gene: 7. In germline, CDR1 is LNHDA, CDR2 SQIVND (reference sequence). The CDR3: CASSPSGGRVAKNIQYF. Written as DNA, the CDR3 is TGTGCCAGTAGTCCTAGCGGGGGGAGGGTCGCCAAAAACATTCAGTACTTC.

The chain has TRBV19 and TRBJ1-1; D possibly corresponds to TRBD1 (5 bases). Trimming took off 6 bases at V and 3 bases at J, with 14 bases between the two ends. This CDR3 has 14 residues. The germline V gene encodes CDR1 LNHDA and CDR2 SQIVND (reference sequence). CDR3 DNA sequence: TGTGCCAGTAGCCAAGTGGGGGGATACACTGAAGCTTTCTTT. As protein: CASSQVGGYTEAFF.

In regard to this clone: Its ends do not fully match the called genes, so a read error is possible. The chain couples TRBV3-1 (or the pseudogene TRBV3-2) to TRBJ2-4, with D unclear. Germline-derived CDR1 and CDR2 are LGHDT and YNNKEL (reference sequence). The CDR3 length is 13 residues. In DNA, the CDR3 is TGTGCCAGCAGCCAAGTGGGTGGGCGCACCGATTTCTTC. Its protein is CASSQVGGRTDFF.

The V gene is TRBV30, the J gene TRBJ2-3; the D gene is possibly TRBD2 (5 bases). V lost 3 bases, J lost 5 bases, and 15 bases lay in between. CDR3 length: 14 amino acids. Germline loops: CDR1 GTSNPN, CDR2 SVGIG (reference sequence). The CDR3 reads CAWRASGRLDTQYF. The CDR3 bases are TGTGCCTGGAGAGCCAGCGGACGATTAGATACGCAGTATTTT.

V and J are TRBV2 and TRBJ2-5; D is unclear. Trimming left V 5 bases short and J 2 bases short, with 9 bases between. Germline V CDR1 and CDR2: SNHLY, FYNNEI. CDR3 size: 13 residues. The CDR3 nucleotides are TGTGCCAGCAGTTATACAGAACAAGAGACCCAGTACTTC. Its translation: CASSYTEQETQYF.

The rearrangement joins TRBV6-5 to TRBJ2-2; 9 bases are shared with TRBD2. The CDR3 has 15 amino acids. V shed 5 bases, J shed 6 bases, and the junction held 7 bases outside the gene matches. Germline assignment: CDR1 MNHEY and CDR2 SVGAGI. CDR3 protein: CASSQIVAGAGELFF. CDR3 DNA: TGTGCCAGCAGTCAAATAGTAGCGGGGGCCGGGGAGCTGTTTTTT.

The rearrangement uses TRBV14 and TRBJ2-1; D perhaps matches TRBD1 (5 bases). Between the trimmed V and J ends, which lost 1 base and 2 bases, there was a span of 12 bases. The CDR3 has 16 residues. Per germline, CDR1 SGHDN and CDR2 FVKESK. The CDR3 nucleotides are TGTGCCAGCAGCCAAGGGGCAGGGTCTCCCTACAATGAGCAGTTCTTC. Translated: CASSQGAGSPYNEQFF.

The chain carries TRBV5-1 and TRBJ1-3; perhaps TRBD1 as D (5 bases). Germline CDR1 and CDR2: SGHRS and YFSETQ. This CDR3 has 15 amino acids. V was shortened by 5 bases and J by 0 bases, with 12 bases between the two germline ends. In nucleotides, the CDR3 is TGCGCCAGCAGTTCAACAGGAACCTCTGGAAACACCATATATTTT. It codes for CASSSTGTSGNTIYF.

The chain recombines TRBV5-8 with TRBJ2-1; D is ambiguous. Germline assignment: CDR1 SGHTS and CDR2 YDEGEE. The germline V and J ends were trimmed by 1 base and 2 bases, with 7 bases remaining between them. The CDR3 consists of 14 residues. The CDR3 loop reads CASSLTGPYNEQFF. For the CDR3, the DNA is TGTGCCAGCAGCTTGACTGGTCCCTACAATGAGCAGTTCTTC.

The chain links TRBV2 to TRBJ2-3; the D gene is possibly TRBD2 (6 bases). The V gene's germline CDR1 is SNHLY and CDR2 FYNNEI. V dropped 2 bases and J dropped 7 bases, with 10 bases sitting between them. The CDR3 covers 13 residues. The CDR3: CASSELGGNTQYF. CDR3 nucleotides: TGTGCCAGCAGTGAACTGGGGGGAAATACGCAGTATTTT.

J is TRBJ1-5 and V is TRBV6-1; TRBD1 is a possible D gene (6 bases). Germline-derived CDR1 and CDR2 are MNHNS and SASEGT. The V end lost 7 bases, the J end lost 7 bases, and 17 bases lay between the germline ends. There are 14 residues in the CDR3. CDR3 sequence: CASTPQGTEQPQHF. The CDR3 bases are TGTGCCAGCACCCCGCAGGGGACGGAGCAGCCCCAGCATTTT.

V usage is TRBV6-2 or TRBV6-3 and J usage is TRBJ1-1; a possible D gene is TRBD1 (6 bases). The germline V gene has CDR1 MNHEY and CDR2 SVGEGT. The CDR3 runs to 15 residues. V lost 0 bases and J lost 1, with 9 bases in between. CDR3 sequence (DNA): TGTGCCAGCAGTTACTCGGAGACAGGGAACACTGAAGCTTTCTTT. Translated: CASSYSETGNTEAFF.

The CDR3 loop reads CASSPSEQGAAVEQYF. CDR3 sequence (DNA): TGCGCCAGCAGCCCGTCCGAACAGGGGGCTGCCGTCGAGCAGTACTTC. V usage is TRBV4-3 and J usage is TRBJ2-7; 9 bases match TRBD1. V was pared by 4 bases and J by 6 bases, with 13 bases of the junction left unmatched. Per the germline V gene, CDR1 is LGHNA and CDR2 is YSLEER. The length of the CDR3 is 16 residues.

The CDR3 is CASSIRASSGAAGELFF. The CDR3 DNA is TGTGCCAGTAGTATAAGGGCGAGTAGCGGGGCGGCCGGGGAGCTGTTTTTT. The V call is TRBV19, the J call TRBJ2-2; 8 bases line up with TRBD2. The junction had 11 bases not matched to a gene; V was cut back by 2 bases and J by 6 bases. This CDR3 has 17 residues. Germline CDR1 is LNHDA and CDR2 is SQIVND (reference sequence).

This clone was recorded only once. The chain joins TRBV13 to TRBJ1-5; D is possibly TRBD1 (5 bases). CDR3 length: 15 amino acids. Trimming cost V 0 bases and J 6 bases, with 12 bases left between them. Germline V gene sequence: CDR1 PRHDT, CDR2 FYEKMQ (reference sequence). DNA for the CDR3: TGTGCCAGCAGCTTAGGCGAGGGGAGGGGTCAGCCCCAGCATTTT. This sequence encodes CASSLGEGRGQPQHF.

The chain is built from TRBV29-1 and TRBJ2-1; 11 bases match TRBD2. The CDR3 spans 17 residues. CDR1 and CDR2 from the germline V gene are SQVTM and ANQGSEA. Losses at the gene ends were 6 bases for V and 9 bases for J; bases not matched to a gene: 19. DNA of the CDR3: TGCAGCGTCCTCTCACTCCCCAGACTAGCGGGAAGCATTGAGCAGTTCTTC. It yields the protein CSVLSLPRLAGSIEQFF.